The clone carrying this T cell receptor beta chain was seen at least ten times. Busulfan-fludarabine conditioning, marrow transplant, and cyclophosphamide on days +3 and +4 were administered. This specimen belongs to a study of T cells after posttransplantation cyclophosphamide. Profiled with immunoSEQ multiplex PCR; TCRdb holds only in-frame clones, not every one. The sample yields over 1,500 clones, without any singletons. Germline V gene sequence: CDR1 MGHRA, CDR2 YSYEKL. This CDR3 has 16 residues. The ends lost 0 bases at V and 4 bases at J; junction bases unmatched: 3. The rearrangement links TRBV4-1 to TRBJ2-1, with 10 bases identical to TRBD2. The receptor was derived from a female patient in her 60s who received an allogeneic stem cell transplant from a related donor and was CMV-positive. Certain T cells may be donor cells from the graft. Specimen: PBMCs, collected 33 to 35 days after allogeneic stem cell transplant with posttransplant cyclophosphamide. CDR3 amino acids: CASSQDLAGVYNEQFF. The CDR3 bases are TGCGCCAGCAGCCAAGATCTAGCGGGAGTTTACAATGAGCAGTTCTTC.